This TCR beta chain was captured by sequencing in a study of T cells in Graves' hyperthyroidism and ophthalmopathy. Whole-study findings and limits: Onset of ophthalmopathy came a median 6.5 months after the model predicted it.

There were TCR beta CDR3 regions amplified from RNA transcripts. A first-round RT-PCR of the TCR CDR3 used the HTBI primer set. Via MiXCR, TCRdb re-called the multiplex PCR reads, giving one row per CDR3 protein. Of around 290,000 distinct CDR3 sequences in the sample, about 18% were seen once. V was cut by 0 bases and J by 11 bases, with 8 bases left in between. The CDR3 runs to 13 residues. Per the germline V gene, CDR1 is MNHEY and CDR2 is SVGAGI. This clonotype was seen repeatedly, ten times or more. Antigen: not known. The specimen was blood. The receptor comes from a woman aged 55-69 years with Graves' ophthalmopathy. J is TRBJ1-6 and V is TRBV6-5; D is ambiguous. CDR3 sequence reads: CASSYSVGAPLHF. In nucleotides, the CDR3 is TGTGCCAGCAGTTACTCGGTCGGCGCACCCCTCCACTTT.